This T cell receptor beta chain was profiled in a study of T-cell memory formation after mild COVID-19. Study-wide context: Across donors, TCR clusters were largely donor specific. Notes on the study in general: The study detected some responding clones in pre-infection memory, suggesting cross-reactive memory joined. Later expanders leaned CD4+, whereas day 15 to 85 contracting clones were balanced CD4/CD8. The SARS-CoV-2 specificity of second-wave clones reaching peak at day 37 remained unverified.

TCRdb independently ran MiXCR on the 5' RACE reads; one entry per CDR3 protein. This sample carries about 340,000 distinct CDR3 sequences, 15% to 20% of them seen once, and the ten largest clones take 20% to 25%. With 3 bases removed from V and 2 bases from J, the gap between germline ends came to 9 bases. The CDR3 spans 13 residues. Germline V gene lookup returns CDR1 SGHRS and CDR2 YFSETQ. Many counts were recorded for this clonotype. Its antigen is undetermined. Sequenced material: PBMCs or a T cell subset sorted from them (not recorded which). The clonotype comes from a man younger than 35 who had mild COVID-19 (a few samples of this study predate the infection). Cell type and time point are not known. J is TRBJ2-7 and V is TRBV5-1, with a tentative D call TRBD1 (6 bases). CDR3 sequence: CASSWDKPYEQYF. The CDR3 DNA reads as TGCGCCAGCAGCTGGGACAAGCCCTACGAGCAGTACTTC.